This T cell receptor beta chain was captured in a study of CD4 T cells in relation to SARS-CoV-2 and coronaviruses. Study-wide points: About 65% of donors had memory CD4+ clonotypes crossrecognizing SARS-CoV-2 and common cold coronavirus spike.

CD4+ T cells from unexposed donors were obtained before the COVID-19 pandemic (2011-2018). The cells were cultured for about ten days before CD4+ T cells were isolated. V was pared by 4 bases and J by 3 bases, with 8 bases between. Germline V CDR1 and CDR2: SGHRS, YFSETQ. The length of the CDR3 is 13 residues. Sequencing used immunoSEQ multiplex PCR; TCRdb keeps in-frame clones, though not all of them. The repertoire holds about 21,000 clones, with 70% to 75% as singletons. Concerning this clone: Its specificity is unknown.

The clonotype was recovered from a human donor in good health. The sequenced material came from CD4+ T cells from PBMCs, cultured in vitro. This chain joins TRBV5-1 and TRBJ2-1; D ambiguous. The CDR3 spells CASSARDYNEQFF. The CDR3 DNA is TGCGCCAGCAGCGCACGAGACTACAATGAGCAGTTCTTC.